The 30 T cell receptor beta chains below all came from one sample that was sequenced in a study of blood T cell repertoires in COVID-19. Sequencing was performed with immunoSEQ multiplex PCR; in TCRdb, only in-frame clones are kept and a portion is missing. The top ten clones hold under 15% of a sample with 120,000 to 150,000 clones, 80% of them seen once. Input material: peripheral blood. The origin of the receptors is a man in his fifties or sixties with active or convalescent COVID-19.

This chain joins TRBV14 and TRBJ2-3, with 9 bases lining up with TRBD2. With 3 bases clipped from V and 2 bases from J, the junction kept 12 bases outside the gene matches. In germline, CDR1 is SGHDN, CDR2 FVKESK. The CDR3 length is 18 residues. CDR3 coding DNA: TGTGCCAGCAGCCAGGACACCGCACTAGCGGGCCTCACAGATACGCAGTATTTT. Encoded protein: CASSQDTALAGLTDTQYF.

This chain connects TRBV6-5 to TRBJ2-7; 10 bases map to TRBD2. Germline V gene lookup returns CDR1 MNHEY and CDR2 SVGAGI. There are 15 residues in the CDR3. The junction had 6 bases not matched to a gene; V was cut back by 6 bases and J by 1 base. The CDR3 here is CASSRLAGGSYEQYF. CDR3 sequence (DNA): TGTGCCAGCAGCCGACTAGCGGGTGGATCCTACGAGCAGTACTTC.

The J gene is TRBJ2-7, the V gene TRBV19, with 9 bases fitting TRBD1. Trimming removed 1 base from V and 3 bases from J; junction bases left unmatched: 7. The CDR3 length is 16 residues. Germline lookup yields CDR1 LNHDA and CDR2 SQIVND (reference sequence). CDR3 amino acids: CASSIAVQDRGYEQYF. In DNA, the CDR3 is TGTGCCAGTAGTATAGCTGTCCAGGACAGGGGCTACGAGCAGTACTTC. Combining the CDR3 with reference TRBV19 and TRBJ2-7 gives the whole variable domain DGGITQSPKYLFRKEGQNVTLSCEQNLNHDAMYWYRQDPGQGLRLIYYSQIVNDFQKGDIAEGYSVSREKKESFPLTVTSAQKNPTAFYLCASSIAVQDRGYEQYFGPGTRLTVT.

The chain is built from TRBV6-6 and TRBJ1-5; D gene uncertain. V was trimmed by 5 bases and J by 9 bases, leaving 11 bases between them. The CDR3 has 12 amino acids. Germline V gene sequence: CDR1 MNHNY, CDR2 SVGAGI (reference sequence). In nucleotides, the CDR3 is TGTGCCAGCAGTCTGGGAGGCCTGCCCCAGCATTTT. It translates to CASSLGGLPQHF.

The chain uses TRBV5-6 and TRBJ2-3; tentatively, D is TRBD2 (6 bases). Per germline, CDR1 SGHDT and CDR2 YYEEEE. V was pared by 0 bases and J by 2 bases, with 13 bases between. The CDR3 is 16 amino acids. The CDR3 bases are TGTGCCAGCAGCTTGGGGGCGGGACCCCACACAGATACGCAGTATTTT. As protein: CASSLGAGPHTDTQYF.

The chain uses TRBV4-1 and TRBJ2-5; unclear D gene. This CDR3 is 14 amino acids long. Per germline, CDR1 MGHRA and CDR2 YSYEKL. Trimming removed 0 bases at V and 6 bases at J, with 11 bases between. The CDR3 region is CASSQDWARQTQYF. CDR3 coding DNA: TGCGCCAGCAGCCAAGATTGGGCTCGTCAGACCCAGTACTTC.

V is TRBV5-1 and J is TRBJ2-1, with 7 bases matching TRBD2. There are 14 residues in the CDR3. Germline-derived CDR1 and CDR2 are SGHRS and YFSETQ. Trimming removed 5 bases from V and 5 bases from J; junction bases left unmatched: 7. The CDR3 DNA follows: TGCGCCAGCAGAAAGCGGGGAGGGGACAATGAGCAGTTCTTC. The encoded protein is CASRKRGGDNEQFF.

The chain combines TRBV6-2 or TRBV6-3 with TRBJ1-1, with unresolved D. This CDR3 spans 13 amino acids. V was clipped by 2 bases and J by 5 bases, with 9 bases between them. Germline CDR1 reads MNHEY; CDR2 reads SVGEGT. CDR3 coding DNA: TGTGCCAGCAGTTACCCTCAGTCAACTGAAGCTTTCTTT. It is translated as CASSYPQSTEAFF.

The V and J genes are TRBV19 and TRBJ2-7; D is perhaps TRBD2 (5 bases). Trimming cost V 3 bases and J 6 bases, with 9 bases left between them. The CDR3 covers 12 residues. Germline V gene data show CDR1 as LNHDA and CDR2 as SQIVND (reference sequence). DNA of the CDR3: TGTGCCAGTAGTATTTTGGGGAGCGAGCAGTACTTC. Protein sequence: CASSILGSEQYF.

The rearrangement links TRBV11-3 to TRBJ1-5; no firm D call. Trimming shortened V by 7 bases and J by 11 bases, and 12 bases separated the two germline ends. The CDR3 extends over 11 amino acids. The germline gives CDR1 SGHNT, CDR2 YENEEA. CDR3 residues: CASTPLGAQHF. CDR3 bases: TGTGCCAGCACCCCCCTCGGGGCCCAGCATTTT.

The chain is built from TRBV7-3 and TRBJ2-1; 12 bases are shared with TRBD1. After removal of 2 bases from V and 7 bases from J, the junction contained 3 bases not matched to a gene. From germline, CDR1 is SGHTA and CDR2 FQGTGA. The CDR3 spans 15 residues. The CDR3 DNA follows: TGTGCCAGCAGCTTAGGGACAGGGGGCGAGAATGAGCAGTTCTTC. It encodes CASSLGTGGENEQFF.

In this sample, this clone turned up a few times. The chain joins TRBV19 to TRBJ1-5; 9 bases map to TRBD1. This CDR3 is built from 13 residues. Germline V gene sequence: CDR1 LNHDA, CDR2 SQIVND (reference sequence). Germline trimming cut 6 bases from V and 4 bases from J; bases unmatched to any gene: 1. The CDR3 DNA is TGTGCCAGTAGGGACAGGGGTAATCAGCCCCAGCATTTT. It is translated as CASRDRGNQPQHF.

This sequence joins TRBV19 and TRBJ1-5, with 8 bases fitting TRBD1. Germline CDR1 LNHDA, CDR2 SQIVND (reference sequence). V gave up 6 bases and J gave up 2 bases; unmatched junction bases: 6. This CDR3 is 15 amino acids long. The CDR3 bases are TGTGCCAGTAGGCCCCGGGACAGGCGCAATCAGCCCCAGCATTTT. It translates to CASRPRDRRNQPQHF.

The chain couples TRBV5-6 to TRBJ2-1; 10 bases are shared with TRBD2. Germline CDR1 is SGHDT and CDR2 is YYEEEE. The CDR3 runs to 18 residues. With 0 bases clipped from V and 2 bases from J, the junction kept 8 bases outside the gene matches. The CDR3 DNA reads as TGTGCCAGCAGCTTGGGGCTAGCGGGAGTCATCGCCTACAATGAGCAGTTCTTC. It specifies CASSLGLAGVIAYNEQFF.

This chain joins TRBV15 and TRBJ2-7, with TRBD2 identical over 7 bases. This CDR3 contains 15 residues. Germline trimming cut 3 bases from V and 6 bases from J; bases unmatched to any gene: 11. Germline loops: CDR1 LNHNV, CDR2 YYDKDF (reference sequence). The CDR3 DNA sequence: TGTGCCACCAGCAGTGACGGGGGGAGTTCGGTCGAGCAGTACTTC. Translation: CATSSDGGSSVEQYF.

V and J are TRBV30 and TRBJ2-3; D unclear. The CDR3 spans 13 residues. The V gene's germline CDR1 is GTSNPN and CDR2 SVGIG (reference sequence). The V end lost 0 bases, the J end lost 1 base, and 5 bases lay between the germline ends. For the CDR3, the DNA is TGTGCCTGGAGTGTACGAGGCACAGATACGCAGTATTTT. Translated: CAWSVRGTDTQYF. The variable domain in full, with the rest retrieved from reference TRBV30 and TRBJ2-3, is SQTIHQWPATLVQPVGSPLSLECTVEGTSNPNLYWYRQAAGRGLQLLFYSVGIGQISSEVPQNLSASRPQDRQFILSSKKLLLSDSGFYLCAWSVRGTDTQYFGPGTRLTVL.

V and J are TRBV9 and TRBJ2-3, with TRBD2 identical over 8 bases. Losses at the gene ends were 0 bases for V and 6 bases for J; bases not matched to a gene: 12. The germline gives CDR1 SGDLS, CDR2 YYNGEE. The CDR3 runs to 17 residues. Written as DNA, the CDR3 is TGTGCCAGCAGCGTAGGCCCGCGGGGGGAAAGTGGGGATACGCAGTATTTT. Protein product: CASSVGPRGESGDTQYF.

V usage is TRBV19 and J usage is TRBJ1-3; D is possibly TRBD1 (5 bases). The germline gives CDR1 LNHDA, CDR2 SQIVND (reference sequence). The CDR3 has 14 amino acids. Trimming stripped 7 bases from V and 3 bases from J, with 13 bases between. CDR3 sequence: CASTSRGYGNTIYF. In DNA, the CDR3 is TGTGCCAGTACCTCCCGGGGGTATGGAAACACCATATATTTT.

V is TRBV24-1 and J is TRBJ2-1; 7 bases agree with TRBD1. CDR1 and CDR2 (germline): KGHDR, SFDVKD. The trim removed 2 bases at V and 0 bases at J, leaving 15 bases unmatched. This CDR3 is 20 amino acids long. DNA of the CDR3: TGTGCCACCAGTGATTCCTGGGGACAGTTCATTGCTAGCTCCTACAATGAGCAGTTCTTC. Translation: CATSDSWGQFIASSYNEQFF.

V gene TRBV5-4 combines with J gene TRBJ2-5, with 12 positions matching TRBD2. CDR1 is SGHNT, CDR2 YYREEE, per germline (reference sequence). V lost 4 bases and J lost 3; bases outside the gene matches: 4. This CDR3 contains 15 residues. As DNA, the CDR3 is TGTGCCAGCAGCGATAGGACTAGCGGGGAAGAGACCCAGTACTTC. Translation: CASSDRTSGEETQYF. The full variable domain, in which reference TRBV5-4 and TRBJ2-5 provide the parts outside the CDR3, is ETGVTQSPTHLIKTRGQQVTLRCSSQSGHNTVSWYQQALGQGPQFIFQYYREEENGRGNFPPRFSGLQFPNYSSELNVNALELDDSALYLCASSDRTSGEETQYFGPGTRLLVL.

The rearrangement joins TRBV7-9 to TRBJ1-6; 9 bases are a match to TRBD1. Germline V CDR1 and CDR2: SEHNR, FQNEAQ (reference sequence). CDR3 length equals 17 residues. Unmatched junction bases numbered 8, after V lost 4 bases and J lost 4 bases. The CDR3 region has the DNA TGTGCCAGCAGCTCATCCCTAGGGACAGGGTATAATTCACCCCTCCACTTT. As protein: CASSSSLGTGYNSPLHF.

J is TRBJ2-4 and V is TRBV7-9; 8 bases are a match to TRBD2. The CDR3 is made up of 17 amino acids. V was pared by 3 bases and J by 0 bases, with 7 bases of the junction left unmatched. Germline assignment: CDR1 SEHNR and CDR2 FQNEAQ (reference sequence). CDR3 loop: CASSFSGIALAKNIQYF. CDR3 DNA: TGTGCCAGCAGCTTTAGCGGGATTGCACTAGCCAAAAACATTCAGTACTTC.

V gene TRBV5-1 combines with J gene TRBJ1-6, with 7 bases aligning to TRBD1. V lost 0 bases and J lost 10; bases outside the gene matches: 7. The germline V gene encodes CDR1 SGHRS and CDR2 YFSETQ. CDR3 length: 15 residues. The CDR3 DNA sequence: TGCGCCAGCAGCTTGGACAGGGGTGGTGGATCACCCCTCCACTTT. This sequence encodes CASSLDRGGGSPLHF.

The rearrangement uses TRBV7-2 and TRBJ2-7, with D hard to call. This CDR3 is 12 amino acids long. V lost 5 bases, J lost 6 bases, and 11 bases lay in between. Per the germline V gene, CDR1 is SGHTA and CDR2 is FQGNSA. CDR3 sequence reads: CASSTYSGEQYF. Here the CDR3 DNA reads TGTGCCAGCAGCACCTACTCGGGCGAGCAGTACTTC. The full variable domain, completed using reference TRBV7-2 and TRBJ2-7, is GAGVSQSPSNKVTEKGKDVELRCDPISGHTALYWYRQSLGQGLEFLIYFQGNSAPDKSGLPSDRFSAERTGGSVSTLTIQRTQQEDSAVYLCASSTYSGEQYFGPGTRLTVT.

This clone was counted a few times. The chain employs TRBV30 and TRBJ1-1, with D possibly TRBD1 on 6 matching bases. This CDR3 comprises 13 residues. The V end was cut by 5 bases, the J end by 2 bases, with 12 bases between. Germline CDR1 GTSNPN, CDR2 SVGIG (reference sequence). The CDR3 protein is CAWVGGANTEAFF. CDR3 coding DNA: TGTGCCTGGGTTGGGGGCGCAAACACTGAAGCTTTCTTT.

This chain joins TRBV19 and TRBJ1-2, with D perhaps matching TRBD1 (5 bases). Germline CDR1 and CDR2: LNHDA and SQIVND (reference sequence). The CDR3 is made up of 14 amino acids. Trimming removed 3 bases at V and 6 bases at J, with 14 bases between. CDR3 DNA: TGTGCCAGTAGTATGGTCGGCGGGGCAGATGGCTACACCTTC. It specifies CASSMVGGADGYTF.

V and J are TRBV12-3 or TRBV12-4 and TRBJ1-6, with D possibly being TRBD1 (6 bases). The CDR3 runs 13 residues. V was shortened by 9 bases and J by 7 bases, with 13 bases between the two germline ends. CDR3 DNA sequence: TGTGCCAGTACAGGGTTAAACAATTCACCCCTCCACTTT. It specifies CASTGLNNSPLHF.

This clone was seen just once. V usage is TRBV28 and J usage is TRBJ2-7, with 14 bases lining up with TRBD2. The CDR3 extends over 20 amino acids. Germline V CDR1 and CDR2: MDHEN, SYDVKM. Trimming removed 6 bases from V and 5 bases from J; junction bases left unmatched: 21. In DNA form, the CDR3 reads TGTGCCAGCAGCTCATGGGCACTCGGAGGGACTAGCGGGAGTATAGACGAGCAGTACTTC. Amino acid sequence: CASSSWALGGTSGSIDEQYF.

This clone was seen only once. The CDR3 coding sequence is TGTGCCAGCAGCTTGGTGACAGGGGGCACAGATACGCAGTATTTT. As protein: CASSLVTGGTDTQYF. The chain combines TRBV5-6 with TRBJ2-3, with TRBD1 matching over 8 bases. V shed 0 bases and J 1 base; nucleotides not matched to a gene: 1. CDR1 is SGHDT and CDR2 is YYEEEE in the germline V gene. The CDR3 extends over 15 amino acids. The complete variable domain, with remaining parts taken from reference TRBV5-6 and TRBJ2-3, reads DAGVTQSPTHLIKTRGQQVTLRCSPKSGHDTVSWYQQALGQGPQFIFQYYEEEERQRGNFPDRFSGHQFPNYSSELNVNALLLGDSALYLCASSLVTGGTDTQYFGPGTRLTVL.

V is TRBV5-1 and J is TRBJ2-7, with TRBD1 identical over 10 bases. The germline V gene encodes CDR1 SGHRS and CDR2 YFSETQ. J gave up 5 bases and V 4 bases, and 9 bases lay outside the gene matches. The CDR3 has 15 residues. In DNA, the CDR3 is TGCGCCAGCAGCCGGGCGACGACAGGGGGCAACGAGCAGTACTTC. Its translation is CASSRATTGGNEQYF.